The rows below give T cell receptor beta chains drawn from one sample of a study of blood T cell repertoires in COVID-19. Libraries were prepared by immunoSEQ multiplex PCR; TCRdb keeps only in-frame clonotypes and omits some of them. The table includes 300,000 or so clones, about nine tenths detected once. The sequenced sample was PBMCs or T cells enriched from blood (not recorded which). These receptors came from a woman under 30 who had recovered from COVID-19. The CDR3 runs from the conserved cysteine through the conserved F or W. A D gene is named only where the DNA matches it firmly. Clone size, where shown, is once, few, many, or a class for clones that have expanded.

abundance	j_gene	v_gene	d_gene	CDR3aa	CDR3nt
.	TRBJ2-2	TRBV28	TRBD1	CASRWTGLGAGELFF	TGTGCCAGCAGATGGACAGGGTTGGGGGCCGGGGAGCTGTTTTTT
.	TRBJ2-2	TRBV10-3	.	CAISRPTMQVALQTGELFF	TGTGCCATCAGCCGACCTACCATGCAGGTGGCCTTGCAAACCGGGGAGCTGTTTTTT
.	TRBJ2-2	TRBV18	.	CASSPVQNTGELFF	TGTGCCAGCTCACCAGTTCAGAACACCGGGGAGCTGTTTTTT
.	TRBJ1-5	TRBV2	.	CATTRTPNQPQHF	TGTGCCACAACACGTACACCAAATCAGCCCCAGCATTTT
.	TRBJ1-4	TRBV24-1	.	CATSDRDRPQTNEKLFF	TGTGCCACCAGTGACCGAGACAGGCCACAAACTAATGAAAAACTGTTTTTT
many	TRBJ1-2	TRBV28	.	CASSFGGGATAHGYTF	TGTGCCAGCAGTTTCGGGGGAGGGGCGACCGCCCATGGCTACACCTTC
.	TRBJ2-3	TRBV11-3	TRBD2	CASAPAGAYTQYF	TGTGCCAGCGCTCCAGCGGGAGCCTATACGCAGTATTTT
.	TRBJ1-3	TRBV20-1	.	CSVGGNTIYF	TGCAGTGTGGGCGGAAACACCATATATTTT
.	TRBJ2-7	TRBV7-2	TRBD2	CASSEAGGPYEQYF	TGTGCCAGCAGCGAAGCGGGAGGGCCCTACGAGCAGTACTTC
.	TRBJ2-1	TRBV12-5	TRBD2	CASGLVLRSSGIHEQFF	TGTGCTAGTGGTTTGGTACTAAGGTCTAGCGGTATCCATGAGCAGTTCTTC
once	TRBJ1-4	TRBV5-6	TRBD1	CASSLAQGEKLFF	TGTGCCAGCAGCTTGGCACAGGGGGAAAAACTGTTTTTT
.	TRBJ1-5	TRBV18	.	CASSKDTSNQPQHF	TGTGCCAGCTCAAAGGACACAAGCAATCAGCCCCAGCATTTT
.	TRBJ2-1	TRBV10-3	.	CAISSSGGQYNEQFF	TGTGCCATCAGTTCAAGCGGGGGACAGTACAATGAGCAGTTCTTC
.	TRBJ2-3	TRBV10-1	TRBD1	CASSPGTGVRTDTQYF	TGCGCCAGCAGTCCCGGGACAGGGGTTCGGACAGATACGCAGTATTTT
.	TRBJ1-1	TRBV19	TRBD1	CASSILTGWNTEAFF	TGTGCCAGTAGTATCTTGACAGGGTGGAACACTGAAGCTTTCTTT
few	TRBJ1-5	TRBV6-2/TRBV6-3	TRBD1	CASSWTGTPDQPQHF	TGTGCCAGCAGTTGGACAGGGACCCCGGATCAGCCCCAGCATTTT
.	TRBJ1-1	TRBV2	.	CASNRRGPAREAFF	TGTGCCAGCAATCGGCGGGGGCCTGCACGGGAAGCTTTCTTT
.	TRBJ2-5	TRBV6-1	.	CASSEVGSQETQYF	TGTGCCAGCAGTGAAGTCGGTTCCCAAGAGACCCAGTACTTC
many	TRBJ2-7	TRBV7-9	.	CASSRALAEEYEQYF	TGTGCCAGCTCAAGGGCTCTAGCCGAGGAATACGAGCAGTACTTC
.	TRBJ2-1	TRBV30	TRBD2	CAWSWGGSYNEQFF	TGTGCCTGGAGTTGGGGGGGCTCCTACAATGAGCAGTTCTTC
.	TRBJ1-1	TRBV19	TRBD1	CASNLGGQLNTEAFF	TGTGCCAGTAATTTGGGGGGACAGCTAAACACTGAAGCTTTCTTT
.	TRBJ2-1	TRBV6-2/TRBV6-3	TRBD2	CASSYGTSGRDEQFF	TGTGCCAGCAGTTATGGGACTAGCGGGAGGGATGAGCAGTTCTTC
.	TRBJ2-5	TRBV5-1	TRBD1	CASSPGQGGETQYF	TGCGCCAGCAGCCCGGGACAGGGGGGCGAGACCCAGTACTTC
.	TRBJ2-2	TRBV4-1	.	CASSQVGTGYGGELFF	TGCGCCAGCAGCCAAGTAGGAACAGGGTACGGCGGGGAGCTGTTTTTT
.	TRBJ1-5	TRBV4-2	.	CASSQDRTEPQHF	TGTGCCAGCAGCCAAGATCGAACGGAGCCCCAGCATTTT
.	TRBJ2-1	TRBV5-4	TRBD2	CASSSSGGSSYNEQFF	TGTGCCAGCAGCTCTTCGGGGGGGAGCTCCTACAATGAGCAGTTCTTC
few	TRBJ1-1	TRBV6-5	.	CASGEQENTEAFF	TGTGCCAGCGGAGAACAGGAGAACACTGAAGCTTTCTTT
.	TRBJ2-1	TRBV27	TRBD1	CASIFKGQNYNEQFF	TGTGCCAGCATCTTTAAGGGACAGAACTACAATGAGCAGTTCTTC
.	TRBJ1-6	TRBV5-1	.	CASREDSTYSPLHF	TGCGCCAGCCGAGAGGACAGCACCTATTCACCCCTCCACTTT
.	TRBJ2-7	TRBV6-5	.	CASSAWDGQGYF	TGTGCCAGCAGCGCCTGGGATGGGCAGGGGTACTTC
.	TRBJ2-1	TRBV7-6	.	CASSPKGGASYNEQFF	TGTGCCAGCAGCCCGAAGGGGGGGGCTTCCTACAATGAGCAGTTCTTC
.	TRBJ2-7	TRBV4-1	TRBD1	CASSQPPDRATYEQYF	TGCGCCAGCAGCCAACCGCCGGACAGGGCAACCTACGAGCAGTACTTC
.	TRBJ1-2	TRBV11-2	.	CASSLGWGPGYGYTF	TGTGCCAGCAGCTTAGGATGGGGGCCTGGCTATGGCTACACCTTC
.	TRBJ2-7	TRBV5-5	TRBD1	CASSIGTGEYEQYF	TGTGCCAGCAGTATAGGGACAGGGGAATACGAGCAGTACTTC
.	TRBJ1-5	TRBV18	.	CASSERQVTDQPQHF	TGTGCCAGCTCAGAACGACAGGTTACCGATCAGCCCCAGCATTTT
.	TRBJ2-1	TRBV4-1	TRBD2	CASSTRTPGLAGGRQNEQFF	TGCGCCAGCAGCACCCGAACCCCGGGACTAGCGGGGGGGCGCCAGAATGAGCAGTTCTTC
.	TRBJ1-4	TRBV6-5	.	CASSSHRDREKLFF	TGTGCCAGCAGTTCCCACAGGGATCGGGAAAAACTGTTTTTT
.	TRBJ1-4	TRBV7-9	.	CASSLAQRGEKLFF	TGTGCCAGCAGCTTAGCTCAAAGGGGTGAAAAACTGTTTTTT
.	TRBJ2-5	TRBV6-1	.	CASSEWNTGRGGTQYF	TGTGCCAGCAGTGAATGGAATACAGGGCGCGGTGGGACCCAGTACTTC
.	TRBJ1-3	TRBV19	.	CASSKLTVSGNTIYF	TGTGCCAGTAGTAAATTGACAGTCTCTGGAAACACCATATATTTT
.	TRBJ2-7	TRBV27	TRBD2	CARLALSYEQYF	TGTGCCAGACTAGCGCTCTCCTACGAGCAGTACTTC
.	TRBJ2-7	TRBV24-1	.	CATSSGLANAYEQYF	TGTGCCACCAGTTCTGGGTTAGCGAATGCCTACGAGCAGTACTTC
.	TRBJ2-5	TRBV7-2	TRBD1	CASSRITGAETQYF	TGTGCCAGCAGCCGTATTACAGGGGCAGAGACCCAGTACTTC
.	TRBJ1-5	TRBV20-1	.	CSAGWQPQHF	TGCAGTGCCGGGTGGCAGCCCCAGCATTTT
.	TRBJ2-1	TRBV2	TRBD2	CATLAEIYNEQFF	TGTGCCACACTAGCGGAAATTTACAATGAGCAGTTCTTC
.	TRBJ1-5	TRBV18	.	CASSETADLGQPQHF	TGTGCCAGCTCAGAGACAGCCGACCTGGGCCAGCCCCAGCATTTT
.	TRBJ2-2	TRBV2	TRBD2	CASSDRDYFTGELFF	TGTGCCAGCAGTGACCGGGACTACTTCACCGGGGAGCTGTTTTTT
.	TRBJ1-2	TRBV27	.	CASSLTGDGYGYTF	TGTGCCAGCAGTTTAACGGGGGACGGCTATGGCTACACCTTC
.	TRBJ1-6	TRBV2	TRBD1	CASSLDRDRRSPLHF	TGTGCCAGCAGTCTCGACAGGGATCGGCGCTCACCCCTCCACTTT
.	TRBJ2-7	TRBV5-1	TRBD2	CASSMGLAGDEQYF	TGCGCCAGCAGCATGGGACTAGCGGGAGACGAGCAGTACTTC
.	TRBJ1-5	TRBV15	TRBD1	CATSTGTGSQPQHF	TGTGCCACCAGCACGGGGACAGGCTCTCAGCCCCAGCATTTT
once	TRBJ1-5	TRBV30	.	CAFAGGDLNQPQHF	TGTGCCTTCGCGGGAGGGGATCTCAATCAGCCCCAGCATTTT
.	TRBJ1-4	TRBV30	.	CAWSVLGRVNEKLFF	TGTGCCTGGAGTGTACTTGGGAGGGTTAATGAAAAACTGTTTTTT
.	TRBJ2-7	TRBV29-1	TRBD2	CSVSREVSEQYF	TGCAGCGTTTCCCGGGAGGTGAGCGAGCAGTACTTC
.	TRBJ1-3	TRBV19	.	CASSMGHQISGNTIYF	TGTGCCAGTAGTATGGGACACCAAATCTCTGGAAACACCATATATTTT